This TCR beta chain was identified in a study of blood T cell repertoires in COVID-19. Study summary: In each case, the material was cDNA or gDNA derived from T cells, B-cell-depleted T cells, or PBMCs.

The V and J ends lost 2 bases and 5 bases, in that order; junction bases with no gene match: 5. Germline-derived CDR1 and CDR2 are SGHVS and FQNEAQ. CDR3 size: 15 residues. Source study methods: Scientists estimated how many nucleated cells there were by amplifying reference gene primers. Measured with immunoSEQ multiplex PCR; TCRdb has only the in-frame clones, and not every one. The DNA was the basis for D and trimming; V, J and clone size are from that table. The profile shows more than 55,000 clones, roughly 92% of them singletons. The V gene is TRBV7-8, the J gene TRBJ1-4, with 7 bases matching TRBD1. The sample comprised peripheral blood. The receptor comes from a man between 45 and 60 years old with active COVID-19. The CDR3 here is CASSLRQGINEKLFF. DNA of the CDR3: TGTGCCAGCAGCTTAAGACAGGGCATAAATGAAAAACTGTTTTTT.